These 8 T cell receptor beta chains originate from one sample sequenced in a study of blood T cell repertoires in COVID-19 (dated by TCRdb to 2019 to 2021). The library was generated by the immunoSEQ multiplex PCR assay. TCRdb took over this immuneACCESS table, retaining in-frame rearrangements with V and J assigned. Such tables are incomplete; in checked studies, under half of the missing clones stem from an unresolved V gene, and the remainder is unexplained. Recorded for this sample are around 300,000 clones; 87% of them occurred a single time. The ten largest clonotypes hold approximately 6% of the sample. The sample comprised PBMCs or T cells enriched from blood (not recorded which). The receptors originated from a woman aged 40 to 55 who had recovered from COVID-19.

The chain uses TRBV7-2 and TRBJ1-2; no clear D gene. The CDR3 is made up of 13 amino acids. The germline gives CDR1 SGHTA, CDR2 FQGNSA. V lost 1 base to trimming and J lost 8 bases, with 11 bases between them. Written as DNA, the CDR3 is TGTGCCAGCAGCTTAGGAGGGTTCGAGGGCTACACCTTC. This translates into CASSLGGFEGYTF.

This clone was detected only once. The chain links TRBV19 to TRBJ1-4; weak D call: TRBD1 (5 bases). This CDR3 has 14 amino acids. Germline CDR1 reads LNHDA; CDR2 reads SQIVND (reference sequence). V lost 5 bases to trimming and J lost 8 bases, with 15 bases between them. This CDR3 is CASSVGGWREKLFF. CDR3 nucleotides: TGTGCCAGTAGTGTGGGGGGATGGAGAGAAAAACTGTTTTTT.

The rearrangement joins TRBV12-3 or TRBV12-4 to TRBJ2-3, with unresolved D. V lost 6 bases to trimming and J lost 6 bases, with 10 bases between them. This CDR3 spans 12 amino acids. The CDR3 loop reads CASSRNLDTQYF. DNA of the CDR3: TGTGCCAGCAGCCGTAACTTGGATACGCAGTATTTT.

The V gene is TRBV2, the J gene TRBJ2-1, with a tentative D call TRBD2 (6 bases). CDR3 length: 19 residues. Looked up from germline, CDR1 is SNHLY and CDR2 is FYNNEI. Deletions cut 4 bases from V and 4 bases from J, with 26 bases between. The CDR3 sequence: CASSVMVPTGGTYYNEQFF. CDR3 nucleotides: TGTGCCAGCAGTGTTATGGTCCCTACGGGCGGGACCTATTACAATGAGCAGTTCTTC.

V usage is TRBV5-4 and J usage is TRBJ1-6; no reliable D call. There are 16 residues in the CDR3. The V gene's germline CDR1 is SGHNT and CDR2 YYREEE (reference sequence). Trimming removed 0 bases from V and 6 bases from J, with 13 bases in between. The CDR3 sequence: CASSLDRVGPNSPLHF. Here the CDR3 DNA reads TGTGCCAGCAGCTTGGACCGGGTTGGTCCTAATTCACCCCTCCACTTT. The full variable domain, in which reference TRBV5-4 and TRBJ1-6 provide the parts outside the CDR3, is ETGVTQSPTHLIKTRGQQVTLRCSSQSGHNTVSWYQQALGQGPQFIFQYYREEENGRGNFPPRFSGLQFPNYSSELNVNALELDDSALYLCASSLDRVGPNSPLHFGNGTRLTVT.

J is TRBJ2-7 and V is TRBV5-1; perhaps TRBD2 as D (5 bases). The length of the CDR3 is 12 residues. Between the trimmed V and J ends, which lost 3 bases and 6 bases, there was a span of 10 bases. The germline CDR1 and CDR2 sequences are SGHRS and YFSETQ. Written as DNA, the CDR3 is TGCGCCAGCAGCTCCGCGGGCGCCGAGCAGTACTTC. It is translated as CASSSAGAEQYF.

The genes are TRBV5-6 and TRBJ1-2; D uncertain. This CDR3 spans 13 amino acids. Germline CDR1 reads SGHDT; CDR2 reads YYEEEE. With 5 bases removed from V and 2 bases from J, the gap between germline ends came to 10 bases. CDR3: CASRTGGNYGYTF. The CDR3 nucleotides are TGTGCCAGCAGAACCGGAGGGAACTATGGCTACACCTTC.

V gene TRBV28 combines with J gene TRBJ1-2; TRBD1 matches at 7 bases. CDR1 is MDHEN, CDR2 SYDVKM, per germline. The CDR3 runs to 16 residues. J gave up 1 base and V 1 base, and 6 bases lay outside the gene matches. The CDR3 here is CASSLYGQVDNYGYTF. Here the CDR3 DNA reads TGTGCCAGCAGTTTATACGGACAGGTAGATAACTATGGCTACACCTTC.